This T cell receptor (beta chain) was profiled in a study of T cells after yellow fever vaccination. For the study at large: The SMART-Seq v4 Ultra Low Input method served to prepare the low-cell-number fractions.

Deletions cut 3 bases from V and 5 bases from J, with 13 bases between. This CDR3 spans 14 amino acids. Germline CDR1 and CDR2: LGHNA and YNFKEQ. Overall study findings and caveats: Researchers cautioned that FACS-sorted repertoires could harbor abundant clonotypes contaminating from the bulk population. Detected again after the booster were most primary-vaccination clones, at 95% to 96% CD4 and 70% to 90% CD8.

Template switching with 5'RACE generated the TCR cDNA and added a universal primer site and UMIs. MiXCR was run by TCRdb on the 5' RACE reads, yielding one entry per CDR3 protein. The sample carries around 180,000 distinct CDR3 sequences, approximately 6.2% recorded once. This clonotype was seen only a few times. Its antigen is not identified. This sequence joins TRBV4-2 and TRBJ1-2, with D tentatively TRBD1 (6 bases). Specimen: CD4+ T cells sorted from PBMCs, collected on the day of the first yellow fever vaccination. The sequence was obtained from a young man who received the YFV17D yellow fever vaccine. The CDR3 DNA follows: TGTGCCAGCAGCCAGAGGACAGACACGTATGGCTACACCTTC. Protein sequence: CASSQRTDTYGYTF.